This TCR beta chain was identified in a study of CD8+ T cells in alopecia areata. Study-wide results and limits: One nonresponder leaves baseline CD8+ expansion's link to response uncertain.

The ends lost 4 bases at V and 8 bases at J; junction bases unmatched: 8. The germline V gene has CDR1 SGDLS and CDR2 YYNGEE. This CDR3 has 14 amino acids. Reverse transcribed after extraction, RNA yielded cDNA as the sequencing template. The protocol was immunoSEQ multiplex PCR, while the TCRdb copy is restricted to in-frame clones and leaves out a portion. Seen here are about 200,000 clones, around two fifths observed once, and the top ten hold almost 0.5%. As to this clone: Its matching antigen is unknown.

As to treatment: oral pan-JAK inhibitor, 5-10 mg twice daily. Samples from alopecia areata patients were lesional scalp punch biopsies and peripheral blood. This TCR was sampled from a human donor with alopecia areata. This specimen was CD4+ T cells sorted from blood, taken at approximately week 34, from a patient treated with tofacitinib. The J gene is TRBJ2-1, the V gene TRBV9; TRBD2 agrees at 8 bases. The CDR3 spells CASSPNGGADEQFF. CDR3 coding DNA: TGTGCCAGCAGCCCCAACGGGGGGGCCGATGAGCAGTTCTTC. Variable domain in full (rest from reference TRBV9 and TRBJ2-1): DSGVTQTPKHLITATGQRVTLRCSPRSGDLSVYWYQQSLDQGLQFLIQYYNGEERAKGNILERFSAQQFPDLHSELNLSSLELGDSALYFCASSPNGGADEQFFGPGTRLTVL.